Listed here are 4 T cell receptor beta chains from one sample, sequenced in a study of identical twins. TCRdb passed the 5' RACE reads through MiXCR, listing each CDR3 protein once. The sample records 200,000 to 250,000 distinct CDR3 sequences, 6% to 8.5% being singletons. These same data were also listed under a study on yellow fever vaccine responses in identical twins.

The specimen was CD8+ T cells sorted from blood. The receptor set was obtained from a woman in her late teens or twenties in good health.

This clonotype was seen many times. The chain couples TRBV7-6 to TRBJ2-2, with a weak D call TRBD2 (6 bases). There are 16 residues in the CDR3. Germline CDR1 SGHVS, CDR2 FNYEAQ. The V gene lost 5 bases and the J gene lost 1 base, with 14 bases spanning the gap. The DNA of the CDR3 is TGTGCCAGCAGCCCCCGACTAGAAAAGAACACCGGGGAGCTGTTTTTT. As protein: CASSPRLEKNTGELFF.

This clonotype was seen a handful of times. The chain uses TRBV20-1 and TRBJ2-5; weak D call: TRBD2 (5 bases). CDR1 and CDR2 from the germline V gene are DFQATT and SNEGSKA (reference sequence). The CDR3 has 14 residues. V was trimmed by 0 bases and J by 5 bases, leaving 13 bases between them. Here the CDR3 DNA reads TGCAGTGCTAGAGATGGTGGAGGTCCCGAGACCCAGTACTTC. Its protein product is CSARDGGGPETQYF.

The CDR3 region is CASSSYSESTDTQYF. The CDR3 DNA reads TGTGCCAGCAGCAGCTACAGCGAGAGCACAGATACGCAGTATTTT. V gene TRBV7-8 combines with J gene TRBJ2-3; D gene uncertain. V lost 5 bases and J 0 bases, leaving 12 bases between the germline ends. The CDR3 extends over 15 amino acids. Germline V gene lookup returns CDR1 SGHVS and CDR2 FQNEAQ.

This clonotype has only a few counts. The genes are TRBV12-3 or TRBV12-4 and TRBJ2-2; the match to TRBD1 covers 7 bases. This CDR3 comprises 16 residues. With V trimmed by 7 bases and J by 4 bases, 12 bases remained unmatched. The CDR3 sequence: CASTHVETGITGELFF. In nucleotides, the CDR3 is TGTGCCAGCACTCACGTAGAGACAGGGATCACCGGGGAGCTGTTTTTT.